This TCR beta chain was obtained from a study of T-cell memory formation after mild COVID-19. MiXCR, run by TCRdb on the 5' RACE reads, gives a single entry per CDR3 protein. The sample shows 250,000 to 300,000 distinct CDR3 sequences, roughly 16% of them seen only once. The CDR3 is made up of 13 amino acids. Trimming took 5 bases from V and 1 from J; bases not matched to a gene: 2. In germline, CDR1 is DFQATT, CDR2 SNEGSKA (reference sequence). The rearrangement joins TRBV20-1 to TRBJ2-5; TRBD2 matches 9 bases. The sample taken for sequencing was PBMCs or a T cell subset sorted from them (not recorded which). This TCR came from a man between 18 and 29 years old who had mild COVID-19 (a few samples of this study predate the infection). Cell type and time point are not known. The CDR3 DNA reads as TGCAGTGCTGGGACTAGCCTCCAAGAGACCCAGTACTTC. It translates to CSAGTSLQETQYF.